This T cell receptor (beta chain) emerged from a study of identical twins. Study-wide findings and caveats: The models gave estimates that fell short of the out-of-frame TCR alpha sharing seen in monozygotic twins. Low generation probability was overrepresented in out-of-frame alpha sequences shared by twins.

Comments on this clonotype: The antigen remains unidentified.

This CDR3 region has 15 residues. Germline V gives CDR1 SGHTA, CDR2 FQGNSA. The V gene lost 0 bases and the J gene lost 4 bases, with 10 bases spanning the gap. Template switching added a universal primer binding site, and final cDNA carried unique molecular identifiers. TCRdb re-derived calls from the 5' RACE reads in MiXCR, one entry per CDR3 protein. The repertoire holds about 260,000 distinct CDR3 sequences, with approximately 7% as singletons. The sample was also reused in another study, on yellow fever vaccine responses in identical twins.

The receptor's source is a woman between 18 and 29 years old in good health. The chain couples TRBV7-2 to TRBJ2-1; possibly TRBD1 or TRBD2 for D (5 bases each). Sequencing was performed on memory (CD45RO+) T cells sorted from blood. CDR3 DNA: TGTGCCAGCAGCTTAGCGGTCGGGACGTACAATGAGCAGTTCTTC. It encodes CASSLAVGTYNEQFF.